Shown below are 23 T cell receptor beta chains from a single sample sequenced in a study of Tregs in tolerant kidney transplant recipients (dated by TCRdb to between 2018 and 2020). The antigens of these receptors remain unknown. Libraries were made using the immunoSEQ multiplex PCR assay. As stored in TCRdb, this immuneACCESS dataset retains in-frame rearrangements with V and J assigned. A fraction of the clones does not appear; measured against another copy, unresolved V genes explain less than half of the discrepancy, and the remainder lacks a known reason. Present in this sample are 35,000 to 50,000 clones, around 95% of which were seen just once. The top ten clones comprise approximately 0.41% of the sample. The source material was Tregs from blood cultured with allogeneic cells. The receptors derive from a human donor in good health.

The chain carries TRBV27 and TRBJ2-3; TRBD1 might be the D (6 bases). V was pared by 3 bases and J by 0 bases, with 13 bases between. Germline CDR1 is MNHEY and CDR2 is SMNVEV (reference sequence). The CDR3 is 16 residues long. CDR3: CASSLYRVRSTDTQYF. DNA of the CDR3: TGTGCCAGCAGTTTGTACAGGGTACGTAGCACAGATACGCAGTATTTT.

The chain couples TRBV7-2 to TRBJ2-5, with D unclear. This CDR3 spans 14 amino acids. CDR1 SGHTA and CDR2 FQGNSA come from the germline V gene. V lost 1 base, J lost 0 bases, and 6 bases lay in between. Written as DNA, the CDR3 is TGTGCCAGCAGCTTAGTGGGCAACCAAGAGACCCAGTACTTC. Its protein is CASSLVGNQETQYF.

The genes are TRBV5-3 and TRBJ1-1; tentative D call: TRBD1 (5 bases). TRBV5-3 is filed as an ORF, its function uncertain. This CDR3 is built from 15 residues. V was shortened by 9 bases and J by 7 bases, with 25 bases between the two germline ends. The CDR3 DNA follows: TGTGCCAACGGCCAGGGCGTGATAACGCTTGGTGAAGCTTTCTTT. Its protein is CANGQGVITLGEAFF.

The chain has TRBV6-5 and TRBJ2-1, with 8 bases matching TRBD1. CDR1 is MNHEY, CDR2 SVGAGI, per germline. With V trimmed by 8 bases and J by 2 bases, 5 bases remained unmatched. This CDR3 region has 14 residues. The CDR3 spells CASGTGQTYNEQFF. CDR3 nucleotide sequence: TGTGCCAGCGGGACAGGTCAAACCTACAATGAGCAGTTCTTC.

The V gene is TRBV7-6, the J gene TRBJ1-3; D is undetermined. The germline V gene has CDR1 SGHVS and CDR2 FNYEAQ. V lost 0 bases, J lost 2 bases, and 2 bases lay in between. CDR3 size: 13 residues. CDR3 in amino acids: CASSLAAGNTIYF. The DNA of the CDR3 is TGTGCCAGCAGCTTAGCGGCTGGAAACACCATATATTTT.

The chain employs TRBV7-9 and TRBJ2-1; 8 bases agree with TRBD1. CDR3 length: 14 residues. Germline loops: CDR1 SEHNR, CDR2 FQNEAQ (reference sequence). The V gene end was trimmed by 4 bases and the J gene end by 5 bases; junction bases not matched to a gene: 4. CDR3 amino acids: CASSSQTGDNEQFF. CDR3 sequence (DNA): TGTGCCAGCAGCTCCCAGACAGGGGACAATGAGCAGTTCTTC.

The CDR3: CASSRAGQGLSGANVLTF. The CDR3 bases are TGTGCCAGTAGCCGAGCGGGACAGGGGTTGTCTGGGGCCAACGTCCTGACTTTC. The chain links TRBV19 to TRBJ2-6; TRBD1 aligns across 10 bases. Germline V CDR1 and CDR2: LNHDA, SQIVND (reference sequence). The CDR3 is 18 amino acids. Unmatched junction bases numbered 9, after V lost 6 bases and J lost 1 base.

V usage is TRBV11-2 and J usage is TRBJ1-1, with 7 bases aligning to TRBD1. This CDR3 region has 13 residues. Trimming removed 5 bases from V and 9 bases from J; junction bases left unmatched: 9. CDR1 and CDR2 (germline): SGHAT, FQNNGV. CDR3 DNA: TGTGCCAGCAGCACGACCGGGACAGATAAAGCTTTCTTT. It encodes CASSTTGTDKAFF. The whole variable domain, remainder taken from reference TRBV11-2 and TRBJ1-1, is EAGVAQSPRYKIIEKRQSVAFWCNPISGHATLYWYQQILGQGPKLLIQFQNNGVVDDSQLPKDRFSAERLKGVDSTLKIQPAKLEDSAVYLCASSTTGTDKAFFGQGTRLTVV.

V gene TRBV6-6 combines with J gene TRBJ1-5; weak D call: TRBD1 (5 bases). Trimming removed 0 bases at V and 7 bases at J, with 13 bases between. The CDR3 runs to 15 residues. Germline lookup yields CDR1 MNHNY and CDR2 SVGAGI (reference sequence). CDR3 in DNA: TGTGCCAGCAGTTACTCGAATCTGGGGCGGCAGCCCCAGCATTTT. Translating gives CASSYSNLGRQPQHF.

This clone has just one count. The gene calls are TRBV5-1 and TRBJ2-2; D is unclear. This CDR3 region has 16 residues. CDR1 is SGHRS and CDR2 is YFSETQ in the germline V gene. Between the trimmed V and J ends, which lost 6 bases and 0 bases, there was a span of 15 bases. The CDR3 DNA reads as TGCGCCAGCACCCTCTTCGGAAGGGCGAACACCGGGGAGCTGTTTTTT. This codes for CASTLFGRANTGELFF.

Only one count was recorded for this clone. The chain is built from TRBV9 and TRBJ1-1; possibly TRBD1 for D (6 bases). The CDR3 is 14 residues long. The V gene's germline CDR1 is SGDLS and CDR2 YYNGEE. Trimming shortened V by 1 base and J by 3 bases, and 10 bases separated the two germline ends. CDR3 amino acids: CASSVQGWDTEAFF. The CDR3 DNA reads as TGTGCCAGCAGCGTACAGGGGTGGGACACTGAAGCTTTCTTT.

V is TRBV15 and J is TRBJ2-1; tentatively, D is TRBD2 (6 bases). The CDR3 has 15 residues. In germline, CDR1 is LNHNV, CDR2 YYDKDF (reference sequence). V was pared by 1 base and J by 5 bases, with 12 bases between. The CDR3 DNA sequence: TGTGCCACCAGCAGAGCGGGAGTCTTGAACAATGAGCAGTTCTTC. This translates into CATSRAGVLNNEQFF.

The rearrangement joins TRBV11-1 to TRBJ2-1; 8 bases are a match to TRBD2. Germline CDR1 SGHAT, CDR2 FQDESV (reference sequence). With 4 bases clipped from V and 10 bases from J, the junction kept 15 bases outside the gene matches. There are 16 residues in the CDR3. The CDR3 region has the DNA TGTGCCAGCAGCTCCGGACCGGGGGGGACCAAAGGGGAGCAGTTCTTC. It yields the protein CASSSGPGGTKGEQFF.

Regarding this clone: Other nucleotide sequences in the sample specify the same CDR3. This chain joins TRBV5-1 and TRBJ2-1; D might be TRBD1 or TRBD2, each matching 5 bases. Germline V gives CDR1 SGHRS, CDR2 YFSETQ. The CDR3 is made up of 15 amino acids. V shed 0 bases and J shed 0 bases, with 7 bases lying between them. CDR3 region: CASSLGGSSYNEQFF. CDR3 sequence (DNA): TGCGCCAGCAGCTTGGGGGGGAGCTCCTACAATGAGCAGTTCTTC.

This chain links TRBV2 with TRBJ1-1, with D unresolved. V was pared by 2 bases and J by 8 bases, with 9 bases between. The CDR3 consists of 12 residues. CDR1 and CDR2 (germline): SNHLY, FYNNEI. In DNA, the CDR3 is TGTGCCAGCAGTGAAAACGAGGGAGAAGCTTTCTTT. This gives the protein CASSENEGEAFF.

Points on this clone: In the same sample, other DNA sequences code for this CDR3. The J gene is TRBJ1-3, the V gene TRBV19, with D hard to call. Deletions cut 6 bases from V and 2 bases from J, with 2 bases between. The CDR3 is made up of 11 amino acids. Germline loops: CDR1 LNHDA, CDR2 SQIVND (reference sequence). The chain's CDR3 is CASRTGNTIYF. CDR3 in DNA: TGTGCCAGTAGAACTGGAAACACCATATATTTT.

Concerning this clone: Additional DNA sequences in this sample encode the identical CDR3. The gene calls are TRBV5-1 and TRBJ2-7, with D possibly being TRBD1 (5 bases). The CDR3 length is 17 residues. Germline loops: CDR1 SGHRS, CDR2 YFSETQ. V lost 4 bases and J 3 bases, leaving 23 bases between the germline ends. In DNA form, the CDR3 reads TGCGCCAGCAGCCCCAGGACGGGCAGGGAAACTCTCTACGAGCAGTACTTC. This encodes CASSPRTGRETLYEQYF.

The genes are TRBV5-1 and TRBJ1-4; TRBD1 agrees at 8 bases. This CDR3 spans 16 amino acids. Germline V gene data show CDR1 as SGHRS and CDR2 as YFSETQ. V gave up 4 bases and J gave up 7 bases; unmatched junction bases: 12. CDR3: CASSQGAVTGGEKLFF. CDR3 nucleotides: TGCGCCAGCAGCCAGGGGGCAGTTACTGGTGGTGAAAAACTGTTTTTT.

The CDR3 spells CASSSSTQETQYF. CDR3 in DNA: TGTGCCAGCAGCTCAAGTACCCAAGAGACCCAGTACTTC. This sequence joins TRBV5-4 and TRBJ2-5, with D unclear. The germline V and J ends were trimmed by 3 bases and 1 base, with 7 bases remaining between them. The germline V gene encodes CDR1 SGHNT and CDR2 YYREEE (reference sequence). The CDR3 runs 13 residues.

Only one count was recorded for this clone. The chain combines TRBV5-1 with TRBJ2-1; the D gene is possibly TRBD2 (5 bases). This CDR3 is 17 amino acids long. Between the trimmed V and J ends, which lost 2 bases and 2 bases, there was a span of 17 bases. Per the germline V gene, CDR1 is SGHRS and CDR2 is YFSETQ. CDR3 in amino acids: CASSFGLAGRTYNEQFF. The CDR3 DNA sequence: TGCGCCAGCAGCTTTGGACTGGCCGGGCGGACCTACAATGAGCAGTTCTTC.

The chain recombines TRBV7-8 with TRBJ2-7, with a tentative D call TRBD1 (6 bases). V was trimmed by 5 bases and J by 9 bases, leaving 23 bases between them. Germline V gives CDR1 SGHVS, CDR2 FQNEAQ. The CDR3 is 15 amino acids. CDR3 nucleotides: TGTGCCAGCAGCCCCAGGGGCCTAACGTATTCAAGGCAGTACTTC. Its protein product is CASSPRGLTYSRQYF.

This rearrangement joins TRBV5-1 to TRBJ2-7, with D perhaps TRBD1 (6 bases). Germline CDR1 and CDR2: SGHRS and YFSETQ. V gave up 4 bases and J gave up 4 bases, with 12 bases separating them. This CDR3 region has 13 residues. CDR3 amino acids: CASSPGALYEQYF. CDR3 bases: TGCGCCAGCAGCCCAGGGGCGTTGTACGAGCAGTACTTC. The variable domain in full, with the rest retrieved from reference TRBV5-1 and TRBJ2-7, is KAGVTQTPRYLIKTRGQQVTLSCSPISGHRSVSWYQQTPGQGLQFLFEYFSETQRNKGNFPGRFSGRQFSNSRSEMNVSTLELGDSALYLCASSPGALYEQYFGPGTRLTVT.

The chain uses TRBV11-2 and TRBJ1-1; maybe TRBD1 (6 bases). Germline CDR1 reads SGHAT; CDR2 reads FQNNGV. This CDR3 has 15 amino acids. Trimming removed 5 bases from V and 0 bases from J, with 13 bases in between. In nucleotides, the CDR3 is TGTGCCAGCAGCCAGGACAGTTCCATGAACACTGAAGCTTTCTTT. Translating it yields CASSQDSSMNTEAFF. The full variable domain, with the rest looked up from reference TRBV11-2 and TRBJ1-1, is EAGVAQSPRYKIIEKRQSVAFWCNPISGHATLYWYQQILGQGPKLLIQFQNNGVVDDSQLPKDRFSAERLKGVDSTLKIQPAKLEDSAVYLCASSQDSSMNTEAFFGQGTRLTVV.